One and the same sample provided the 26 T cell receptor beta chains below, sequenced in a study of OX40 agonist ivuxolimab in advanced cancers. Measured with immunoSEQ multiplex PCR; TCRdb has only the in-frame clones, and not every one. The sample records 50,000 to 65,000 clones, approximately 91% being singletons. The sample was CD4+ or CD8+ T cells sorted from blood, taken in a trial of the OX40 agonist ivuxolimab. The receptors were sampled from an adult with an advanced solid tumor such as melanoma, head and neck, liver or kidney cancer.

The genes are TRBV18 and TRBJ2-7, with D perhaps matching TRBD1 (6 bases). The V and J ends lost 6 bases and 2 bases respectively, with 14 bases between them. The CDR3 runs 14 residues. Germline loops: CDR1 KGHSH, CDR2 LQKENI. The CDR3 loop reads CASSTRGHTYEQYF. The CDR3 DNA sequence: TGTGCCAGCTCGACTCGGGGACATACCTACGAGCAGTACTTC.

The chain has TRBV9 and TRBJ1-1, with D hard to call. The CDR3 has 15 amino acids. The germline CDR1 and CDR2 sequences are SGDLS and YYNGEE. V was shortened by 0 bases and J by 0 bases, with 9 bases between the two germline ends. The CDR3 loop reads CASSVASVMNTEAFF. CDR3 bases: TGTGCCAGCAGCGTAGCCTCAGTCATGAACACTGAAGCTTTCTTT.

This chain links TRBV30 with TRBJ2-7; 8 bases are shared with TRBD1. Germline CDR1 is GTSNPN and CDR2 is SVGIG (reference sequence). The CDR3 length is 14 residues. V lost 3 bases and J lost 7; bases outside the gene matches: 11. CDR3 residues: CAWRDRDGLREQYF. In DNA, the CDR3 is TGTGCCTGGAGGGACAGGGACGGGTTGAGGGAGCAGTACTTC.

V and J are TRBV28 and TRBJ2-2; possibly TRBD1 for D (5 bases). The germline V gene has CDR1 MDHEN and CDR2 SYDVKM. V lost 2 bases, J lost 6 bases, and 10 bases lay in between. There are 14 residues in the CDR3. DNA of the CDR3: TGTGCCAGCAGTTTAGCTAGGGGTGCCGGGGAGCTGTTTTTT. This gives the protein CASSLARGAGELFF.

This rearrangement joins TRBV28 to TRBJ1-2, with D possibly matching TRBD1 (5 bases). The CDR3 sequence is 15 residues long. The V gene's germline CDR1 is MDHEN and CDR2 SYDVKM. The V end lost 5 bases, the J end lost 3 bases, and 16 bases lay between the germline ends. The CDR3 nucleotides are TGTGCCAGCAGTACTTTTGGGGGGTCTGACTATGGCTACACCTTC. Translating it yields CASSTFGGSDYGYTF.

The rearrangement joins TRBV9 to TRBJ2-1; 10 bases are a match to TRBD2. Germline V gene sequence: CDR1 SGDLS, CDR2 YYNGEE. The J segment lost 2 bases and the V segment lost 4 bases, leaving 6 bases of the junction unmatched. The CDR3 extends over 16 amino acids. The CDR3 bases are TGTGCCAGCAGCCTCGGACTAGCGGACACCTACAATGAGCAGTTCTTC. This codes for CASSLGLADTYNEQFF.

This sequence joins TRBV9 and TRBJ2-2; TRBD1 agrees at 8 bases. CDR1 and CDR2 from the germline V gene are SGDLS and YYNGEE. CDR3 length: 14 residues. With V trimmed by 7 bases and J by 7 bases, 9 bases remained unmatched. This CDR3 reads CASAGQGGNGELFF. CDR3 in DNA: TGTGCCAGCGCCGGACAGGGCGGCAACGGGGAGCTGTTTTTT.

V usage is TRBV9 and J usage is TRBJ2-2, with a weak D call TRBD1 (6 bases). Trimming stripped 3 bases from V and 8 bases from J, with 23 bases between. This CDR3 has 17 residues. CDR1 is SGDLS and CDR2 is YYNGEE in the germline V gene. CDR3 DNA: TGTGCCAGCAGCGGATCACCGGGACAACCATGGCCAGGGGAGCTGTTTTTT. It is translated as CASSGSPGQPWPGELFF.

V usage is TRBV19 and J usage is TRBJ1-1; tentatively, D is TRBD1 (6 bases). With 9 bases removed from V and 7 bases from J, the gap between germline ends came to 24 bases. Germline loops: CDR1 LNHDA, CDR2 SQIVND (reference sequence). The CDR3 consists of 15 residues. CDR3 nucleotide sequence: TGTGCCAGCCAACCTGGGACAACCTGGCTCGATGAAGCTTTCTTT. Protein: CASQPGTTWLDEAFF.

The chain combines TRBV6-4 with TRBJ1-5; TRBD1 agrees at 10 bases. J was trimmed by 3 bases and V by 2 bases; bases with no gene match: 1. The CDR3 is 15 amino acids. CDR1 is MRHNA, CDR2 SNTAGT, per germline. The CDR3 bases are TGTGCCAGCAGTGACGGGACAGGGGACAATCAGCCCCAGCATTTT. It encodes CASSDGTGDNQPQHF.

The CDR3 nucleotides are TGTGCCAGCAGCGGAAGCGGAAGCTCCTACAATGAGCAGTTCTTC. Its protein is CASSGSGSSYNEQFF. This chain joins TRBV9 and TRBJ2-1; TRBD2 is a possible D gene (5 bases). Germline V gene data show CDR1 as SGDLS and CDR2 as YYNGEE. V was pared by 3 bases and J by 0 bases, with 10 bases between. The CDR3 is 15 amino acids.

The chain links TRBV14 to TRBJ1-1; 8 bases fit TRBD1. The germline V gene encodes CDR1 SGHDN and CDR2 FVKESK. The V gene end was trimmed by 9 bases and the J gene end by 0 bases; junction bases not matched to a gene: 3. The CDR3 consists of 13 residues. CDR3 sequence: CASAGGLNTEAFF. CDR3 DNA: TGTGCCAGTGCAGGGGGCCTGAACACTGAAGCTTTCTTT.

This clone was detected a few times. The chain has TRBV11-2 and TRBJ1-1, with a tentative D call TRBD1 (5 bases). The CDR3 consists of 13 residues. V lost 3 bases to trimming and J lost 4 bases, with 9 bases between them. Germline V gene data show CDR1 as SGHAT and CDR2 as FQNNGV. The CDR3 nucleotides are TGTGCCAGCAGCTTGACAAGGGGCACTGAAGCTTTCTTT. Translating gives CASSLTRGTEAFF.

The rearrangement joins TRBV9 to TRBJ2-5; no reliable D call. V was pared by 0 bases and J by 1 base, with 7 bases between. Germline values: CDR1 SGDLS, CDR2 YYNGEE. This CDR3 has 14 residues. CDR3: CASSVVVGQETQYF. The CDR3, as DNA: TGTGCCAGCAGCGTAGTGGTGGGCCAAGAGACCCAGTACTTC.

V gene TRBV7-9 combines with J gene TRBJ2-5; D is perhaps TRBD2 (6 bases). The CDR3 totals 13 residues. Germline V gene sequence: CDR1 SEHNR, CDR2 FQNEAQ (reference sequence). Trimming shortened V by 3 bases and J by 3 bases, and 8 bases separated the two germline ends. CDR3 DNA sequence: TGTGCCAGCAGCTTCCGGAGGGAAGAGACCCAGTACTTC. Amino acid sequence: CASSFRREETQYF.

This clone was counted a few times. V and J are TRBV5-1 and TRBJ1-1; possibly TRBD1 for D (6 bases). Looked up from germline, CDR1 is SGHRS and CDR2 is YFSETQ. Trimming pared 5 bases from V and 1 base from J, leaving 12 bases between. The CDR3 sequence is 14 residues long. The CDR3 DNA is TGCGCCAGCAGTATTGGGGGCCAGAACACTGAAGCTTTCTTT. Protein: CASSIGGQNTEAFF.

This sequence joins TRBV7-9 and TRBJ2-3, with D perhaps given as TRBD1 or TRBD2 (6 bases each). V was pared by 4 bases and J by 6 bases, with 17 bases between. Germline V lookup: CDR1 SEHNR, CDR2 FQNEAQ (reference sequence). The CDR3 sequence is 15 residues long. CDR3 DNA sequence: TGTGCCAGCAGCTCACTGGGGGGCGGCGGCGATACGCAGTATTTT. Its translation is CASSSLGGGGDTQYF.

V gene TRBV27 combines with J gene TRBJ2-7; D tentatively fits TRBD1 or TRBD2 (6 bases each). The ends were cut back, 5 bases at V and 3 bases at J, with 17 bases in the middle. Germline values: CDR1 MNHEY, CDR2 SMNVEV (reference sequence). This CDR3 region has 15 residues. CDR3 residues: CASSPRGDGLYEQYF. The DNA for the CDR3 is TGTGCCAGCAGTCCTAGGGGGGATGGGCTCTACGAGCAGTACTTC.

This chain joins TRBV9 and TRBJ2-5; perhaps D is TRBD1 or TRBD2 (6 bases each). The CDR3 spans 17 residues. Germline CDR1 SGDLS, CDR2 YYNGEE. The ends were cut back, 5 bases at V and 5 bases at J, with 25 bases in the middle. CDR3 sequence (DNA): TGTGCCAGCAGTCCCGGGGCCGGGTGGGGGGCGCGGGAGACCCAGTACTTC. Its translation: CASSPGAGWGARETQYF.

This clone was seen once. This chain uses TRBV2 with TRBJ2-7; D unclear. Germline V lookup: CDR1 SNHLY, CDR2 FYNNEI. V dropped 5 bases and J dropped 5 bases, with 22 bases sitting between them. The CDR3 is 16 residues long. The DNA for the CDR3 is TGTGCCAGCAGTAATGACCCGACCCTAGTACAAGACGAGCAGTACTTC. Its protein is CASSNDPTLVQDEQYF.

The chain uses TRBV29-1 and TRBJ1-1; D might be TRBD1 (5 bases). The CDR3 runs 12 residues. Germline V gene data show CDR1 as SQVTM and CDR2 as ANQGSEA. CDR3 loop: CGVHSGGTEAFF. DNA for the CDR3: TGCGGAGTTCACAGCGGGGGCACTGAAGCTTTCTTT.

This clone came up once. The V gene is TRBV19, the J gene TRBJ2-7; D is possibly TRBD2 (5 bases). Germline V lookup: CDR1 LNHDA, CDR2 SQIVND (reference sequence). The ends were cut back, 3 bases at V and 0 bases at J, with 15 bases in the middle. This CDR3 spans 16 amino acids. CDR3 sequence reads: CASSISSGLSSYEQYF. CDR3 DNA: TGTGCCAGTAGTATCTCGTCCGGACTGAGCTCCTACGAGCAGTACTTC.

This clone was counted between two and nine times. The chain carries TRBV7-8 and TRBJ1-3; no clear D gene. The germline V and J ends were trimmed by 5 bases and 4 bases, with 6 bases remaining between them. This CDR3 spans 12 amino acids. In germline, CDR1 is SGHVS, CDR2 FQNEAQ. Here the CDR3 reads CASSAWGNTIYF. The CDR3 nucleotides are TGTGCCAGCAGCGCCTGGGGAAACACCATATATTTT.

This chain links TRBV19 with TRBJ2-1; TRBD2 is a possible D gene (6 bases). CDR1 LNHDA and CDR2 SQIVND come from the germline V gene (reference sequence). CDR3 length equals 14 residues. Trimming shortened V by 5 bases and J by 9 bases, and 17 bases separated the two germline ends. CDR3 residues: CASSSWGGAGEQFF. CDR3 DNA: TGTGCCAGTAGTTCCTGGGGCGGGGCGGGTGAGCAGTTCTTC.

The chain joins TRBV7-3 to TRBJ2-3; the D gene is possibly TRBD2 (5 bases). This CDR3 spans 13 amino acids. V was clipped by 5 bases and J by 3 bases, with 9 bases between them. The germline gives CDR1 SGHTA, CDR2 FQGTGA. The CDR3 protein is CASSHGVTDTQYF. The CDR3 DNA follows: TGTGCCAGCAGCCACGGGGTGACAGATACGCAGTATTTT.

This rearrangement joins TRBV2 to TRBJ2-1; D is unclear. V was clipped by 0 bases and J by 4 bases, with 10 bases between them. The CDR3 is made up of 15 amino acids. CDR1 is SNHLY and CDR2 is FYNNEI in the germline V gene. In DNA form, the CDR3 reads TGTGCCAGCAGTGAAGCCTCGACTGGTTACAATGAGCAGTTCTTC. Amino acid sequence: CASSEASTGYNEQFF.